The 21 T cell receptor beta chains reported below all come from one sample, sequenced in a study of T cells of healthy individuals. TCRdb reprocessed the 5' RACE reads with MiXCR, giving one entry per CDR3 protein. Among tens of thousands of distinct CDR3 sequences listed, roughly 14% were seen once. These receptors originate from a human donor in good health.

The gene calls are TRBV10-3 and TRBJ2-3, with 9 bases aligning to TRBD1. The CDR3 has 15 residues. Trimming took 4 bases from V and 1 from J; bases not matched to a gene: 3. The germline gives CDR1 ENHRY, CDR2 SYGVKD. CDR3 protein: CAISVRTGGTDTQYF. In nucleotides, the CDR3 is TGTGCCATCAGTGTAAGGACAGGGGGCACAGATACGCAGTATTTT.

This clonotype was observed a handful of times. The chain uses TRBV4-1 and TRBJ2-1; the D gene is possibly TRBD2 (5 bases). The CDR3 extends over 15 amino acids. V gave up 1 base and J gave up 8 bases, with 15 bases separating them. The V gene's germline CDR1 is MGHRA and CDR2 YSYEKL. The CDR3 loop is CASSQGLPLSDEQFF. For the CDR3, the DNA is TGCGCCAGCAGCCAAGGTCTCCCGCTTAGCGATGAGCAGTTCTTC.

This clonotype was observed a handful of times. The chain carries TRBV2 and TRBJ1-3; TRBD1 aligns across 7 bases. Trimming at V came to 2 bases and at J to 0 bases, leaving 10 bases not matched to a gene. The CDR3 covers 18 residues. CDR1 and CDR2 (germline): SNHLY, FYNNEI. CDR3 sequence (DNA): TGTGCCAGCAGTGAATTGTTAGGGACAGAGAGCTCTGGAAACACCATATATTTT. This translates into CASSELLGTESSGNTIYF.

Ten or more counts support this clonotype. V gene TRBV5-6 combines with J gene TRBJ2-2; 11 bases agree with TRBD2. From germline, CDR1 is SGHDT and CDR2 YYEEEE. The CDR3 extends over 18 amino acids. Trimming took 0 bases from V and 0 from J; bases not matched to a gene: 4. CDR3 protein: CASSLGLAGSANTGELFF. CDR3 DNA sequence: TGTGCCAGCAGCTTGGGACTAGCGGGGTCGGCGAACACCGGGGAGCTGTTTTTT.

This clonotype was seen a few times. The chain recombines TRBV7-2 with TRBJ1-3; 8 nucleotides line up with TRBD1. Looked up from germline, CDR1 is SGHTA and CDR2 is FQGNSA. J gave up 4 bases and V 5 bases, and 7 bases lay outside the gene matches. This CDR3 is built from 15 residues. CDR3: CASSKDRGWGNTIYF. CDR3 bases: TGTGCCAGCAGCAAAGACAGGGGATGGGGAAACACCATATATTTT.

This clonotype has more than one count but fewer than ten. This rearrangement joins TRBV7-6 to TRBJ2-3; 9 bases fit TRBD2. The CDR3 contains 16 residues. With 5 bases clipped from V and 3 bases from J, the junction kept 9 bases outside the gene matches. Germline values: CDR1 SGHVS, CDR2 FNYEAQ. The CDR3 here is CASSPRASGATDTQYF. The DNA for the CDR3 is TGTGCCAGCAGCCCGCGGGCTAGCGGGGCAACAGATACGCAGTATTTT.

V gene TRBV7-2 combines with J gene TRBJ2-1; possible D gene TRBD2, 5 bases. The CDR3 runs 13 residues. Germline loops: CDR1 SGHTA, CDR2 FQGNSA. Trimming cost V 5 bases and J 6 bases, with 11 bases left between them. Here the CDR3 reads CASSVQSGNEQFF. In DNA form, the CDR3 reads TGTGCCAGCAGCGTCCAAAGCGGCAATGAGCAGTTCTTC. The entire variable domain, with the rest obtained from reference TRBV7-2 and TRBJ2-1, is as follows: GAGVSQSPSNKVTEKGKDVELRCDPISGHTALYWYRQSLGQGLEFLIYFQGNSAPDKSGLPSDRFSAERTGGSVSTLTIQRTQQEDSAVYLCASSVQSGNEQFFGPGTRLTVL.

This clonotype was observed many times. The gene calls are TRBV19 and TRBJ2-1; D unclear. This CDR3 region has 14 residues. The V gene's germline CDR1 is LNHDA and CDR2 SQIVND (reference sequence). V lost 5 bases and J lost 15, with 23 bases in between. The CDR3 spells CASSAGSQGFGRFF. In DNA, the CDR3 is TGTGCCAGTAGTGCTGGGTCGCAAGGATTCGGCCGGTTCTTC.

The chain carries TRBV12-3 or TRBV12-4 and TRBJ1-2, with a tentative D call TRBD1 (6 bases). The germline V and J ends were trimmed by 5 bases and 7 bases, with 14 bases remaining between them. This CDR3 region has 13 residues. The CDR3 reads CASSPQGGGGYTF. DNA of the CDR3: TGTGCCAGCAGTCCACAGGGAGGGGGTGGCTACACCTTC.

The rearrangement uses TRBV29-1 and TRBJ1-1; D is uncertain. Germline loops: CDR1 SQVTM, CDR2 ANQGSEA. The CDR3 length is 16 residues. With 3 bases removed from V and 1 base from J, the gap between germline ends came to 18 bases. The CDR3 DNA reads TGCAGCGTTGACCGAAGAGGAGGCATAACGAACACTGAAGCTTTCTTT. This encodes CSVDRRGGITNTEAFF.

This clonotype was detected only a few times. The rearrangement links TRBV14 to TRBJ2-7; no clear D. The V gene lost 3 bases and the J gene lost 2 bases, with 5 bases spanning the gap. Germline V CDR1 and CDR2: SGHDN, FVKESK. The CDR3 is 12 amino acids. The CDR3 DNA is TGTGCCAGCAGCCATGACCCCTACGAGCAGTACTTC. Amino acids: CASSHDPYEQYF.

This clonotype was seen a few times. This sequence joins TRBV27 and TRBJ1-5; the D gene is possibly TRBD1 (5 bases). V was trimmed by 3 bases and J by 3 bases, leaving 12 bases between them. This CDR3 is 15 amino acids long. In germline, CDR1 is MNHEY, CDR2 SMNVEV (reference sequence). The CDR3 protein is CASSFDGTLNQPQHF. In DNA, the CDR3 is TGTGCCAGCAGTTTCGACGGGACTCTCAATCAGCCCCAGCATTTT.

The chain joins TRBV7-2 to TRBJ2-7; weak D call: TRBD1 (5 bases). The CDR3 covers 13 residues. The V and J ends lost 5 bases and 5 bases respectively, with 13 bases between them. The germline gives CDR1 SGHTA, CDR2 FQGNSA. This chain's CDR3 is CASSIWGRHEQYF. The DNA of the CDR3 is TGTGCCAGCAGCATATGGGGCCGCCACGAGCAGTACTTC.

This clonotype was observed at least ten times. The chain is built from TRBV7-7 and TRBJ2-5; 9 bases fit TRBD2. The trim removed 5 bases at V and 1 base at J, leaving 2 bases unmatched. Germline V lookup: CDR1 SSHAT, CDR2 FNYEAQ (reference sequence). CDR3 length: 14 amino acids. The CDR3 spells CASSKTSGQETQYF. The CDR3 DNA is TGTGCCAGCAGCAAGACTAGCGGCCAAGAGACCCAGTACTTC. The full variable domain, its missing parts supplied by reference TRBV7-7 and TRBJ2-5, is GAGVSQSPRYKVTKRGQDVTLRCDPISSHATLYWYQQALGQGPEFLTYFNYEAQPDKSGLPSDRFSAERPEGSISTLTIQRTEQRDSAMYRCASSKTSGQETQYFGPGTRLLVL.

The chain uses TRBV12-3 or TRBV12-4 and TRBJ1-6; 9 positions agree with TRBD1. J lost 5 bases, V lost 8 bases, and 1 base had no gene match. The CDR3 has 13 amino acids. In nucleotides, the CDR3 is TGTGCCAGCGGGGACAGGGATAATTCACCCCTCCACTTT. Amino acid sequence: CASGDRDNSPLHF.

This clonotype has at least ten counts. The gene calls are TRBV2 and TRBJ2-2, with D possibly TRBD2 on 5 matching bases. CDR1 and CDR2 from the germline V gene are SNHLY and FYNNEI. V was cut by 6 bases and J by 4 bases, with 15 bases left in between. This CDR3 is 15 amino acids long. The chain's CDR3 is CASSYRSGPTGELFF. The CDR3 coding sequence is TGTGCCAGCAGCTACCGGAGCGGACCCACCGGGGAGCTGTTTTTT.

As to this clonotype: This sequence may be a read error, since a much larger clone differs from it by one base. This chain joins TRBV12-3 or TRBV12-4 and TRBJ2-5; perhaps TRBD2 as D (6 bases). V lost 5 bases, J lost 6 bases, and 16 bases lay in between. The CDR3 length is 14 residues. As DNA, the CDR3 is TGTGCCAGCAGTCCCGGGACTTGCAGCAAGACCCAGTACTTC. Protein product: CASSPGTCSKTQYF.

This clonotype was counted only a few times. The gene calls are TRBV20-1 and TRBJ2-3; 10 nucleotides align to TRBD2. This CDR3 is built from 15 residues. V lost 0 bases to trimming and J lost 1 base; unmatched junction nucleotides: 1. Germline V CDR1 and CDR2: DFQATT, SNEGSKA (reference sequence). This CDR3 is CSARDTSGGTDTQYF. CDR3 in DNA: TGCAGTGCTAGAGATACTAGCGGGGGCACAGATACGCAGTATTTT.

This clonotype was picked up a small number of times. The chain joins TRBV20-1 to TRBJ2-1, with TRBD2 matching 8 bases. Trimming at V came to 0 bases and at J to 6 bases, leaving 7 bases not matched to a gene. The germline V gene encodes CDR1 DFQATT and CDR2 SNEGSKA (reference sequence). CDR3 length: 15 residues. In nucleotides, the CDR3 is TGCAGTGCTAGAGATATCACTAGCGGAAGCAATGAGCAGTTCTTC. Its protein product is CSARDITSGSNEQFF.

This clonotype was detected a few times. The chain joins TRBV4-2 to TRBJ2-7; possible D gene TRBD2, 5 bases. Per the germline V gene, CDR1 is LGHNA and CDR2 is YNFKEQ. The CDR3 sequence is 12 residues long. The V end lost 0 bases, the J end lost 9 bases, and 9 bases lay between the germline ends. In nucleotides, the CDR3 is TGTGCCAGCAGCCAAGACTCGACTACGCAGTACTTC. Its protein product is CASSQDSTTQYF.

As regards this clonotype: It is unclear where the CDR3 begins or ends on the DNA, so no DNA is shown, and the CDR3 is as TCRdb lists it. The chain couples TRBV5-6 to TRBJ2-3; TRBD2, as called in the table, went unchecked against the DNA. Counting both end residues, the CDR3 totals 22 amino acids. Germline V gene sequence: CDR1 SGHDT, CDR2 YYEEEE. Here the CDR3 reads CASSLGLSYEQYFGPGTDTQYF.